The 27 T cell receptor beta chains below were found in one sample sequenced in a study of cytomegalovirus exposure and HLA in healthy donors. This PCR relied on a set of 60 Vbeta primers and 13 Jbeta primers. The method was immunoSEQ multiplex PCR; TCRdb's version includes in-frame clones alone and lacks a portion of them. This sample carries over 150,000 clones, around 70% of them seen once, and the ten largest clones take 2.1%. Sequencing used PBMCs. These receptor sequences come from a man aged 25-45 years in good health and CMV-seronegative.

The V gene is TRBV5-5, the J gene TRBJ1-1; 7 nucleotides match TRBD1. The CDR3 is 13 residues long. CDR1 is SGHKS and CDR2 is YYEKEE in the germline V gene (reference sequence). Trimming at V came to 1 base and at J to 9 bases, leaving 6 bases not matched to a gene. The CDR3 region is CASSLRDSQKAFF. The CDR3 bases are TGTGCCAGCAGCTTGCGGGACAGTCAAAAAGCTTTCTTT.

The chain is built from TRBV6-1 and TRBJ2-7; 8 nucleotides line up with TRBD1. The V and J ends lost 3 bases and 5 bases, in that order; junction bases with no gene match: 9. Per germline, CDR1 MNHNS and CDR2 SASEGT. This CDR3 comprises 15 residues. The CDR3, as DNA: TGTGCCAGCAGTGATAACAGGGGGAATATGGACGAGCAGTACTTC. Translation gives CASSDNRGNMDEQYF.

J is TRBJ1-5 and V is TRBV7-6, with a weak D call TRBD1 (5 bases). The CDR3 spans 14 residues. Per germline, CDR1 SGHVS and CDR2 FNYEAQ. The V and J ends lost 5 bases and 6 bases respectively, with 14 bases between them. CDR3 in DNA: TGTGCCAGCAGCCCCGTGGCCGGGGGTCAGCCCCAGCATTTT. Translation: CASSPVAGGQPQHF.

J is TRBJ2-5 and V is TRBV27; TRBD1 aligns across 8 bases. Trimming cost V 5 bases and J 3 bases; bases outside gene matches: 8. Germline V lookup: CDR1 MNHEY, CDR2 SMNVEV (reference sequence). CDR3 length equals 15 residues. CDR3 DNA sequence: TGTGCCAGCAGTCCCGACAGGGGCTTAAAAGAGACCCAGTACTTC. It encodes CASSPDRGLKETQYF.

The rearrangement uses TRBV6-1 and TRBJ1-1; no firm D call. This CDR3 has 14 residues. Germline assignment: CDR1 MNHNS and CDR2 SASEGT. Between the trimmed V and J ends, which lost 2 bases and 0 bases, there was a span of 7 bases. The CDR3 region has the DNA TGTGCCAGCAGTGAAATACAGTTGAACACTGAAGCTTTCTTT. This sequence encodes CASSEIQLNTEAFF.

The genes are TRBV29-1 and TRBJ2-7; perhaps TRBD2 as D (5 bases). The CDR3 is 12 residues long. Between the trimmed V and J ends, which lost 4 bases and 3 bases, there was a span of 10 bases. The germline CDR1 and CDR2 sequences are SQVTM and ANQGSEA. CDR3 DNA: TGCAGCGTTGCGACCGGGGACTACGAGCAGTACTTC. As protein: CSVATGDYEQYF.

This chain connects TRBV9 to TRBJ2-2, with 9 bases fitting TRBD2. Germline CDR1 is SGDLS and CDR2 is YYNGEE. The J segment lost 6 bases and the V segment lost 0 bases, leaving 9 bases of the junction unmatched. The CDR3 has 17 residues. The CDR3 is CASSVAGGGALSGELFF. CDR3 nucleotides: TGTGCCAGCAGCGTAGCTGGCGGGGGGGCCTTATCCGGGGAGCTGTTTTTT.

The V and J genes are TRBV9 and TRBJ2-1; 7 nucleotides agree with TRBD1. The V gene end was trimmed by 3 bases and the J gene end by 8 bases; junction bases not matched to a gene: 8. The CDR3 sequence is 14 residues long. Germline CDR1 and CDR2: SGDLS and YYNGEE. The chain's CDR3 is CASSEGAGAYEQFF. CDR3 coding DNA: TGTGCCAGCAGCGAGGGGGCAGGAGCATATGAGCAGTTCTTC.

This chain joins TRBV7-8 and TRBJ2-1; 8 nucleotides align to TRBD1. The V and J ends lost 10 bases and 3 bases, in that order; junction bases with no gene match: 11. Germline V gene lookup returns CDR1 SGHVS and CDR2 FQNEAQ. This CDR3 has 15 amino acids. CDR3 nucleotides: TGTGCCACCAAAACGTATGACAGGGGCTACAATGAGCAGTTCTTC. It specifies CATKTYDRGYNEQFF.

In this sample, this clone turned up a few times. V usage is TRBV14 and J usage is TRBJ1-4, with a weak D call TRBD1 (5 bases). This CDR3 has 16 residues. CDR1 is SGHDN and CDR2 is FVKESK in the germline V gene. V gave up 0 bases and J gave up 8 bases, with 16 bases separating them. The CDR3, as DNA: TGTGCCAGCAGCCAAGACAAAAGGGGAGCGGGGGAAAAACTGTTTTTT. It yields the protein CASSQDKRGAGEKLFF. Full variable domain (remainder filled in from reference TRBV14 and TRBJ1-4): EAGVTQFPSHSVIEKGQTVTLRCDPISGHDNLYWYRRVMGKEIKFLLHFVKESKQDESGMPNNRFLAERTGGTYSTLKVQPAELEDSGVYFCASSQDKRGAGEKLFFGSGTQLSVL.

The V gene is TRBV7-9, the J gene TRBJ2-1; TRBD2 agrees at 8 bases. With 4 bases clipped from V and 2 bases from J, the junction kept 16 bases outside the gene matches. Germline lookup yields CDR1 SEHNR and CDR2 FQNEAQ (reference sequence). The CDR3 contains 19 residues. The CDR3 reads CASSSLAGRPGLAYNEQFF. The CDR3 bases are TGTGCCAGCAGCTCATTAGCGGGGAGGCCTGGATTAGCCTACAATGAGCAGTTCTTC. Looking up the rest from reference TRBV7-9 and TRBJ2-1 gives the full variable domain: DTGVSQNPRHKITKRGQNVTFRCDPISEHNRLYWYRQTLGQGPEFLTYFQNEAQLEKSRLLSDRFSAERPKGSFSTLEIQRTEQGDSAMYLCASSSLAGRPGLAYNEQFFGPGTRLTVL.

The chain recombines TRBV9 with TRBJ1-6; possibly TRBD1 for D (6 bases). The germline V gene has CDR1 SGDLS and CDR2 YYNGEE. The V and J ends lost 4 bases and 5 bases respectively, with 13 bases between them. The CDR3 runs to 15 residues. The CDR3 region has the DNA TGTGCCAGCAGCCCGTACAGGGAAAATAATTCACCCCTCCACTTT. Residues: CASSPYRENNSPLHF.

V usage is TRBV5-1 and J usage is TRBJ1-4; D possibly corresponds to TRBD1 (6 bases). This CDR3 is 15 amino acids long. The germline V and J ends were trimmed by 1 base and 8 bases, with 15 bases remaining between them. Germline values: CDR1 SGHRS, CDR2 YFSETQ. The CDR3 reads CASSLISGGREKLFF. The CDR3, as DNA: TGCGCCAGCAGCTTGATATCGGGGGGCCGGGAAAAACTGTTTTTT.

In this sample, this clone turned up once. J is TRBJ1-6 and V is TRBV7-8; D not certain. Looked up from germline, CDR1 is SGHVS and CDR2 is FQNEAQ. V was trimmed by 1 base and J by 6 bases, leaving 13 bases between them. The CDR3 length is 16 residues. The CDR3 DNA reads TGTGCCAGCAGCTTAGTTGAGGGTTACGCTAATTCACCCCTCCACTTT. It codes for CASSLVEGYANSPLHF.

The V and J genes are TRBV7-2 and TRBJ2-7, with TRBD1 identical over 9 bases. V lost 5 bases to trimming and J lost 1 base; unmatched junction nucleotides: 12. Per the germline V gene, CDR1 is SGHTA and CDR2 is FQGNSA. The CDR3 runs to 17 residues. CDR3 DNA sequence: TGTGCCAGCAGCCGGGACAGGGCTTCCCTCTCGTCCTACGAGCAGTACTTC. Its protein product is CASSRDRASLSSYEQYF.

The rearrangement joins TRBV7-2 to TRBJ2-3, with 16 bases lining up with TRBD2. The CDR3 runs 17 residues. V trimming: 6 bases; J trimming: 5 bases; junction bases outside the gene matches: 8. The germline V gene encodes CDR1 SGHTA and CDR2 FQGNSA. CDR3 nucleotides: TGTGCCAGCAGACACGGGACTAGCGGGGGGGCAAGAGATACGCAGTATTTT. Translating it yields CASRHGTSGGARDTQYF.

The chain combines TRBV18 with TRBJ1-1, with D possibly being TRBD1 (6 bases). The V gene lost 1 base and the J gene lost 1 base, with 16 bases spanning the gap. This CDR3 has 17 amino acids. Germline V lookup: CDR1 KGHSH, CDR2 LQKENI. CDR3: CASSPLHLRGGNTEAFF. The CDR3 bases are TGTGCCAGCTCACCACTCCACCTCAGGGGCGGGAACACTGAAGCTTTCTTT.

The CDR3 here is CATGTGTSGVNEQFF. CDR3 nucleotides: TGTGCCACAGGAACCGGGACTAGCGGGGTGAATGAGCAGTTCTTC. The chain is built from TRBV6-1 and TRBJ2-1, with 13 bases identical to TRBD2. Per germline, CDR1 MNHNS and CDR2 SASEGT. V shed 10 bases, J shed 7 bases, and the junction held 10 bases outside the gene matches. The CDR3 is made up of 15 amino acids.

The chain joins TRBV18 to TRBJ1-2; 9 bases line up with TRBD1. The V gene's germline CDR1 is KGHSH and CDR2 LQKENI. The length of the CDR3 is 14 residues. Trimming cost V 6 bases and J 6 bases; bases outside gene matches: 8. CDR3 in DNA: TGTGCCAGCTCCCCAGGACAGGGGCCAGATGGCTACACCTTC. As protein: CASSPGQGPDGYTF.

This CDR3 is CASSPGGTGGYTF. The CDR3 region has the DNA TGTGCCAGCAGTCCAGGGGGCACGGGAGGCTACACCTTC. V gene TRBV6-5 combines with J gene TRBJ1-2, with 8 bases identical to TRBD1. This CDR3 comprises 13 residues. CDR1 and CDR2 from the germline V gene are MNHEY and SVGAGI. The V gene end was trimmed by 5 bases and the J gene end by 8 bases; junction bases not matched to a gene: 7.

This clone showed up just a few times. V and J are TRBV7-3 and TRBJ2-3; the match to TRBD2 covers 12 bases. Germline values: CDR1 SGHTA, CDR2 FQGTGA. Unmatched junction bases numbered 6, after V lost 5 bases and J lost 3 bases. This CDR3 contains 16 residues. CDR3 sequence: CASSLGLAGRTDTQYF. In DNA form, the CDR3 reads TGTGCCAGCAGCCTCGGACTAGCGGGGCGAACAGATACGCAGTATTTT.

This clone turned up a few times. The CDR3 protein is CASSLGAGGREKLFF. CDR3 in DNA: TGTGCCAGCAGCCTAGGGGCAGGGGGAAGAGAAAAACTGTTTTTT. The chain links TRBV7-2 to TRBJ1-4; 7 bases match TRBD1. This CDR3 has 15 residues. The J segment lost 8 bases and the V segment lost 5 bases, leaving 11 bases of the junction unmatched. CDR1 is SGHTA and CDR2 is FQGNSA in the germline V gene.

The CDR3 DNA follows: TGTGCCAGCAGACGGGGACTAGCGGGGGGGCCGGGCGGGGAGCTGTTTTTT. Protein sequence: CASRRGLAGGPGGELFF. The chain carries TRBV7-2 and TRBJ2-2; 16 nucleotides line up with TRBD2. Germline CDR1 reads SGHTA; CDR2 reads FQGNSA. CDR3 length equals 17 residues. Unmatched junction bases numbered 8, after V lost 6 bases and J lost 7 bases.

This chain uses TRBV11-2 with TRBJ1-6, with D unresolved. V was shortened by 0 bases and J by 1 base, with 10 bases between the two germline ends. CDR3 length equals 17 residues. CDR1 is SGHAT and CDR2 is FQNNGV in the germline V gene. The CDR3: CASSLDQLRSYNSPLHF. The CDR3, as DNA: TGTGCCAGCAGCTTAGATCAACTCAGGTCCTATAATTCACCCCTCCACTTT.

This sequence joins TRBV7-9 and TRBJ1-3; D may be TRBD1 (6 bases). The germline V and J ends were trimmed by 5 bases and 1 base, with 12 bases remaining between them. Germline V gives CDR1 SEHNR, CDR2 FQNEAQ (reference sequence). The CDR3 length is 15 residues. CDR3 in DNA: TGTGCCAGCAGCCATCTTCAGGGGTCTGGAAACACCATATATTTT. Translation: CASSHLQGSGNTIYF.

V and J are TRBV6-1 and TRBJ1-6; perhaps TRBD1 as D (5 bases). The V gene's germline CDR1 is MNHNS and CDR2 SASEGT. V was clipped by 5 bases and J by 6 bases, with 14 bases between them. This CDR3 comprises 15 residues. The CDR3 bases are TGTGCCAGCAGTCCGACGACAGAAACTAATTCACCCCTCCACTTT. Residues: CASSPTTETNSPLHF.

This rearrangement joins TRBV6-5 to TRBJ2-7, with a possible D match to TRBD2 (6 bases). Germline CDR1 and CDR2: MNHEY and SVGAGI. This CDR3 is built from 15 residues. Trimming cost V 0 bases and J 5 bases, with 14 bases left between them. The CDR3 loop is CASSYSLAGRDEQYF. The CDR3 region has the DNA TGTGCCAGCAGTTACTCGCTCGCCGGGAGAGACGAGCAGTACTTC.